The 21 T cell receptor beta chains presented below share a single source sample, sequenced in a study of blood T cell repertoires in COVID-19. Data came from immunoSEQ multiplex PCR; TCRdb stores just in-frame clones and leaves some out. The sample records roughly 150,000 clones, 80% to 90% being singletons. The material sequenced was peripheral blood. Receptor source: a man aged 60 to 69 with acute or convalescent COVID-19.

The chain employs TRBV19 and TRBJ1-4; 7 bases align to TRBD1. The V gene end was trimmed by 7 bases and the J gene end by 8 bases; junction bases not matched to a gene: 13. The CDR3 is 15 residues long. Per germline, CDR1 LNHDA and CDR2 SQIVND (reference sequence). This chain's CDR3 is CASIPGDRRNEKLFF. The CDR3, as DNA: TGTGCCAGTATTCCGGGGGACAGAAGGAACGAAAAACTGTTTTTT.

The CDR3 is CSVVLRNTIYF. CDR3 DNA: TGCAGCGTTGTACTGAGGAACACCATATATTTT. The chain employs TRBV29-1 and TRBJ1-3; no definite D call. This CDR3 region has 11 residues. Looked up from germline, CDR1 is SQVTM and CDR2 is ANQGSEA. Trimming took 4 bases from V and 7 from J, leaving 8 bases between them.

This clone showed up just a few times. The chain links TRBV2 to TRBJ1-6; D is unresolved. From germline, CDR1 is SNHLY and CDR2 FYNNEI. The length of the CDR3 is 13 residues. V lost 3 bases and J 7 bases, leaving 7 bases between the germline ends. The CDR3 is CASSDLRNSPLHF. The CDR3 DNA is TGTGCCAGCAGTGATTTGAGGAATTCACCCCTCCACTTT.

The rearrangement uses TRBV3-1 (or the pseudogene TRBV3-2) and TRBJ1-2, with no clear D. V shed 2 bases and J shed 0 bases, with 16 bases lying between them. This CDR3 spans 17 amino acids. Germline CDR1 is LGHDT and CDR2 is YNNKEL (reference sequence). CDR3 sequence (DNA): TGTGCCAGCAGCCAACCTCGCGGCGCCGGAGCTAACTATGGCTACACCTTC. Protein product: CASSQPRGAGANYGYTF.

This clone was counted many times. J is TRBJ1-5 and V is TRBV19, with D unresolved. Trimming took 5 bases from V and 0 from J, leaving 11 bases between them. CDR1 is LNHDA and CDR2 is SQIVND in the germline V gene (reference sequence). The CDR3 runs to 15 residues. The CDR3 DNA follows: TGTGCCAGTAGTTGGTCCAGTTATAGCAATCAGCCCCAGCATTTT. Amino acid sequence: CASSWSSYSNQPQHF.

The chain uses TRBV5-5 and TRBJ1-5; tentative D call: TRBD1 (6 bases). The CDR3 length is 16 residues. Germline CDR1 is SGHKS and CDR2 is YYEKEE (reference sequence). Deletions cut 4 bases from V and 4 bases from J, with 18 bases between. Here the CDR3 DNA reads TGTGCCAGCAGCCCTCGATTTCAGCAGGGGAATCAGCCCCAGCATTTT. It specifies CASSPRFQQGNQPQHF.

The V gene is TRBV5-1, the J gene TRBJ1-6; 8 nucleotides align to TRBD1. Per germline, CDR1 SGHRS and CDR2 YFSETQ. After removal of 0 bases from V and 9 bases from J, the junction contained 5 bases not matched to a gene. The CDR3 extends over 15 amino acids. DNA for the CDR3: TGCGCCAGCAGCTTGGATTCACAGGGGGTTTCACCCCTCCACTTT. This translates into CASSLDSQGVSPLHF. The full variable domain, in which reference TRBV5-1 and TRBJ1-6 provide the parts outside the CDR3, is KAGVTQTPRYLIKTRGQQVTLSCSPISGHRSVSWYQQTPGQGLQFLFEYFSETQRNKGNFPGRFSGRQFSNSRSEMNVSTLELGDSALYLCASSLDSQGVSPLHFGNGTRLTVT.

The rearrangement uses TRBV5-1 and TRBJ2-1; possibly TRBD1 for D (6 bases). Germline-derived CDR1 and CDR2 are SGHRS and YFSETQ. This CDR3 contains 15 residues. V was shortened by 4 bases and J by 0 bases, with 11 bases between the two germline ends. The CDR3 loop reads CASSGGRNSYNEQFF. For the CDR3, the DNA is TGCGCCAGCAGCGGGGGCCGAAACTCCTACAATGAGCAGTTCTTC.

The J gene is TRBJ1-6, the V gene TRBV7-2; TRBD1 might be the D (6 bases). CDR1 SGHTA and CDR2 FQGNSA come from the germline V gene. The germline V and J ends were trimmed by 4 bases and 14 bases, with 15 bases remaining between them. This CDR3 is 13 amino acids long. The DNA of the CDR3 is TGTGCCAGCAGCTGGAAAGGGGGGGGCACCCTCCACTTT. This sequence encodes CASSWKGGGTLHF.

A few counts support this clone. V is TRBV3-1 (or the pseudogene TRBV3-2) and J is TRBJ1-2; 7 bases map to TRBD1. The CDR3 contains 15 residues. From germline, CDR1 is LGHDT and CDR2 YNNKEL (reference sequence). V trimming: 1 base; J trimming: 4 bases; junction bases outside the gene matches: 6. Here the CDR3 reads CASSQGQGGGYGYTF. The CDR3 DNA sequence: TGTGCCAGCAGCCAAGGACAGGGTGGCGGCTATGGCTACACCTTC.

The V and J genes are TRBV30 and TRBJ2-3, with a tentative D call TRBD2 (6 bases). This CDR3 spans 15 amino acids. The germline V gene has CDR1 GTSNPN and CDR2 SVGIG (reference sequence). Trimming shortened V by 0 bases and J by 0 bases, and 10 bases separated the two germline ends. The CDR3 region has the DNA TGTGCCTGGAGTGTTGGGAGCGGGAGCACAGATACGCAGTATTTT. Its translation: CAWSVGSGSTDTQYF.

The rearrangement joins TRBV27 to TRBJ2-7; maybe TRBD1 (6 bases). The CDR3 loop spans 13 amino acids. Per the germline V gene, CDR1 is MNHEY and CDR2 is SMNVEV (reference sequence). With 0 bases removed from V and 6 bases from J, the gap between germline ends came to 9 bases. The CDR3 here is CASSLSGQREQYF. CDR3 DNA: TGTGCCAGCAGTTTATCGGGACAACGCGAGCAGTACTTC.

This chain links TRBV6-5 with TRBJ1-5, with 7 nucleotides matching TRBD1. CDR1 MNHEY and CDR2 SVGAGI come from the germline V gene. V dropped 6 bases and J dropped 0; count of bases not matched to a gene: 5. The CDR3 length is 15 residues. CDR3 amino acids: CASRRGTDSNQPQHF. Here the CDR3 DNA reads TGTGCCAGCAGACGCGGGACAGATAGCAATCAGCCCCAGCATTTT.

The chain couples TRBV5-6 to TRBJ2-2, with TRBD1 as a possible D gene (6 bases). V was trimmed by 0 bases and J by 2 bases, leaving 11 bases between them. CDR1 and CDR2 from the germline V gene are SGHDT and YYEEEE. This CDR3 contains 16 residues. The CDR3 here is CASSLVWDTNTGELFF. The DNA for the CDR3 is TGTGCCAGCAGCTTGGTGTGGGACACCAACACCGGGGAGCTGTTTTTT.

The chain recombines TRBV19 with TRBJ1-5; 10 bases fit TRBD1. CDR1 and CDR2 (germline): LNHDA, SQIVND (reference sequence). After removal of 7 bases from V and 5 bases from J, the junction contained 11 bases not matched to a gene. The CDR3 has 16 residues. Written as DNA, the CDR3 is TGTGCCAGTATAGGGACAGGGGCAGGGGTATATCAGCCCCAGCATTTT. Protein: CASIGTGAGVYQPQHF.

The CDR3 protein is CASSNIQGEGTEAFF. The CDR3 DNA follows: TGTGCCAGCAGCAATATACAGGGGGAAGGCACTGAAGCTTTCTTT. The chain uses TRBV6-2 or TRBV6-3 and TRBJ1-1; TRBD1 matches 8 bases. V shed 6 bases, J shed 4 bases, and the junction held 10 bases outside the gene matches. Germline CDR1 is MNHEY and CDR2 is SVGEGT. This CDR3 contains 15 residues.

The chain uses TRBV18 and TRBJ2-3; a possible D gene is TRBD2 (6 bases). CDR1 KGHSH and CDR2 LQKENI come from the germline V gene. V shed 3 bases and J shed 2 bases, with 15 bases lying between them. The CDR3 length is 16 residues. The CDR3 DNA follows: TGTGCCAGCTCACCCGACACGGGACTGCACACAGATACGCAGTATTTT. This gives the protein CASSPDTGLHTDTQYF.

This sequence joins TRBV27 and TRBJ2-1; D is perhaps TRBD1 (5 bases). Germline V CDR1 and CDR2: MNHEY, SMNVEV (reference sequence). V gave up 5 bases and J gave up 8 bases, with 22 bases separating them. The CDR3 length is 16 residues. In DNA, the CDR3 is TGTGCCAGCAGTCCCAGGGTCCACCTAACCCGTGATGAGCAGTTCTTC. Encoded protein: CASSPRVHLTRDEQFF.

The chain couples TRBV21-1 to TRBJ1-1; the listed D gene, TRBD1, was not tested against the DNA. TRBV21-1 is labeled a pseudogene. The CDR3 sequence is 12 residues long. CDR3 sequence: CASSGTNTEAFF. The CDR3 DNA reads TGTGCCAGCAGCGGGACAAACACTGAAGCTTTCTTT.

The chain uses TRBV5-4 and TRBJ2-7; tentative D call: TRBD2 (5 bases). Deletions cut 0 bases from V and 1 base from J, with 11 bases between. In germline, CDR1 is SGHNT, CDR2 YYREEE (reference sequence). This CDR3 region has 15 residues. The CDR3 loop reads CASSLGGHNSYEQYF. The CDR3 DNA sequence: TGTGCCAGCAGCTTGGGAGGGCACAATTCCTACGAGCAGTACTTC.

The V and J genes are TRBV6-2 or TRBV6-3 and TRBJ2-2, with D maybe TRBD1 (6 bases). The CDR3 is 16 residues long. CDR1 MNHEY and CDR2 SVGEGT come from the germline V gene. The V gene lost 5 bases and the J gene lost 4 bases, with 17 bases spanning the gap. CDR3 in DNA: TGTGCCAGCAGTCTTGGGAAAACAGGGAGCACCGGGGAGCTGTTTTTT. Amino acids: CASSLGKTGSTGELFF.